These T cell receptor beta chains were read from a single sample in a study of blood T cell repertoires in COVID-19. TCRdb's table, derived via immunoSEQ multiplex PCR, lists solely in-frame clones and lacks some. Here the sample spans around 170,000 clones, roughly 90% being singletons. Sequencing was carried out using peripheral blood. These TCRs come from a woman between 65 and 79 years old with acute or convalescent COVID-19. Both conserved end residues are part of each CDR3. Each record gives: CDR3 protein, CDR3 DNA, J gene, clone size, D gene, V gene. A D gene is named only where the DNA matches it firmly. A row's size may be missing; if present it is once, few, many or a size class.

CASSRPDTGELFF	TGTGCCAGCAGTCGACCCGACACCGGGGAGCTGTTTTTT	TRBJ2-2	once	NA	TRBV6-6
CASSLDRDYEQYF	TGTGCCAGCAGTTTGGACAGGGACTACGAGCAGTACTTC	TRBJ2-7	NA	TRBD1	TRBV6-5
CASSSTEYNEQFF	TGTGCCAGCAGCTCGACAGAATACAATGAGCAGTTCTTC	TRBJ2-1	once	NA	TRBV7-9
CASSSLTGDAAFF	TGTGCCAGCAGTTCCTTAACAGGGGACGCGGCTTTCTTT	TRBJ1-1	NA	TRBD1	TRBV27
CASSGQGFTEAFF	TGTGCCAGCAGTGGACAGGGGTTTACTGAAGCTTTCTTT	TRBJ1-1	NA	TRBD1	TRBV11-2
CAISEPRPGTGGYEQYF	TGTGCCATCAGTGAGCCCAGACCGGGGACGGGGGGATACGAGCAGTACTTC	TRBJ2-7	NA	TRBD2	TRBV10-3
CASSRASGRQSGAYNEQFF	TGTGCCAGTAGCCGAGCTAGCGGACGCCAATCCGGGGCCTACAATGAGCAGTTCTTC	TRBJ2-1	NA	TRBD2	TRBV19
CASSPGTGGYNEQFF	TGCGCCAGCAGCCCAGGGACAGGGGGGTACAATGAGCAGTTCTTC	TRBJ2-1	NA	TRBD1	TRBV5-1
CASNPAGGVTDTQYF	TGTGCCAGCAACCCAGCGGGAGGGGTCACAGATACGCAGTATTTT	TRBJ2-3	once	TRBD2	TRBV27
CASSLAQASEQFF	TGTGCCAGCAGCTTGGCACAGGCTAGTGAGCAGTTCTTC	TRBJ2-1	NA	NA	TRBV5-5
CASRQQGLPQETQYF	TGTGCCAGCAGGCAACAGGGTTTGCCCCAAGAGACCCAGTACTTC	TRBJ2-5	NA	NA	TRBV2
CASSLMNRGNGYTF	TGTGCCAGCAGCTTAATGAACAGGGGTAATGGCTACACCTTC	TRBJ1-2	NA	TRBD1	TRBV7-8
CASNVQGQASEQYF	TGTGCCAGCAATGTACAAGGACAGGCCAGCGAGCAGTACTTC	TRBJ2-7	NA	TRBD1	TRBV6-6
CASSLGQNYGYTF	TGTGCCAGCAGTCTCGGACAGAACTATGGCTACACCTTC	TRBJ1-2	NA	NA	TRBV12-3/TRBV12-4
CASSVEATRGLRGNTIYF	TGTGCCAGCAGCGTAGAGGCCACCAGGGGGCTTCGTGGAAACACCATATATTTT	TRBJ1-3	NA	TRBD1	TRBV9
CASSLDSAVQSPLHF	TGTGCCAGCAGCTTAGATTCTGCAGTCCAATCACCCCTCCACTTT	TRBJ1-6	NA	NA	TRBV11-2
CASSGSGRRDYEQYF	TGTGCCAGCAGTGGGTCGGGTCGGAGGGACTACGAGCAGTACTTC	TRBJ2-7	NA	NA	TRBV28
CASSEPGQGLQNTEAFF	TGTGCCAGCAGTGAACCGGGACAGGGCCTCCAGAACACTGAAGCTTTCTTT	TRBJ1-1	NA	TRBD1	TRBV2
CAWARGNYGYTF	TGTGCCTGGGCTAGGGGAAACTATGGCTACACCTTC	TRBJ1-2	few	NA	TRBV30
CASSLVAGPNEKLFF	TGCGCCAGCAGCTTGGTGGCAGGGCCGAATGAAAAACTGTTTTTT	TRBJ1-4	NA	NA	TRBV5-1
CAWEITSAGYSPLHF	TGTGCCTGGGAAATAACGTCGGCGGGCTATTCACCCCTCCACTTT	TRBJ1-6	NA	NA	TRBV30
CASRIQGAANEKLFF	TGCGCCAGCAGGATACAGGGGGCGGCTAATGAAAAACTGTTTTTT	TRBJ1-4	NA	TRBD1	TRBV5-1
CASSEAQGPNQPQHF	TGTGCCAGCAGTGAAGCACAGGGGCCAAATCAGCCCCAGCATTTT	TRBJ1-5	NA	TRBD1	TRBV2
CASSVGQGREKLFF	TGTGCCAGCAGTGTGGGGCAGGGTCGTGAAAAACTGTTTTTT	TRBJ1-4	NA	NA	TRBV2
CASSQTPSRGGGNEQFF	TGTGCCAGCAGCCAAACACCTTCCCGCGGGGGTGGGAATGAGCAGTTCTTC	TRBJ2-1	NA	TRBD2	TRBV4-2
CASSATGNTEAFF	TGTGCCAGCTCAGCTACAGGGAACACTGAAGCTTTCTTT	TRBJ1-1	NA	NA	TRBV18
CASSTDSRSNQPQHF	TGTGCCAGCAGTACGGACAGTAGAAGCAATCAGCCCCAGCATTTT	TRBJ1-5	NA	NA	TRBV2
CASSLWAGLVTEAFF	TGTGCCAGCAGTTTATGGGCAGGGTTGGTCACTGAAGCTTTCTTT	TRBJ1-1	NA	NA	TRBV27
CASSSQGVRNTEAFF	TGTGCCAGCAGCTCGCAGGGGGTACGGAACACTGAAGCTTTCTTT	TRBJ1-1	NA	TRBD1	TRBV7-8
CASSRVGLAGSQETQYF	TGTGCCAGCAGCCGAGTAGGACTAGCGGGGAGCCAAGAGACCCAGTACTTC	TRBJ2-5	NA	TRBD2	TRBV4-2
CATSEGTSKNEQFF	TGTGCCACCAGTGAAGGGACTAGCAAAAATGAGCAGTTCTTC	TRBJ2-1	NA	TRBD2	TRBV24-1
CASSSGQGAAQPGYTF	TGTGCCAGCAGCTCTGGACAGGGGGCTGCCCAGCCCGGCTACACCTTC	TRBJ1-2	many	TRBD1	TRBV5-6
CAWSVPGQFPSNQPQHF	TGTGCCTGGAGTGTTCCAGGTCAATTTCCTAGCAATCAGCCCCAGCATTTT	TRBJ1-5	NA	NA	TRBV30